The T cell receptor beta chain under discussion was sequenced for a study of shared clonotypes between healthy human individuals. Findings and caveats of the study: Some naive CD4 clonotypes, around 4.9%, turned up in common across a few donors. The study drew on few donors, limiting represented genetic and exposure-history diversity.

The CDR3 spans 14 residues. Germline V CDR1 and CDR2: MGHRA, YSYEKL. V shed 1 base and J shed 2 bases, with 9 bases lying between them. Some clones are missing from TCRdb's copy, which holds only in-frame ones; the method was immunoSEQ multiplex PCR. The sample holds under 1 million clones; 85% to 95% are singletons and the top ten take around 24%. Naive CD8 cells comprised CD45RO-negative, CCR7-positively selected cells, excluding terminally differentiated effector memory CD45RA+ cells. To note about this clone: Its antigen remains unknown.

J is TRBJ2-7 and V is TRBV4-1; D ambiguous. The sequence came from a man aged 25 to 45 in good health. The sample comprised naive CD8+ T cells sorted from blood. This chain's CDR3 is CASSQGVQTYEQYF. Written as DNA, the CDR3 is TGCGCCAGCAGCCAAGGAGTCCAGACCTACGAGCAGTACTTC.